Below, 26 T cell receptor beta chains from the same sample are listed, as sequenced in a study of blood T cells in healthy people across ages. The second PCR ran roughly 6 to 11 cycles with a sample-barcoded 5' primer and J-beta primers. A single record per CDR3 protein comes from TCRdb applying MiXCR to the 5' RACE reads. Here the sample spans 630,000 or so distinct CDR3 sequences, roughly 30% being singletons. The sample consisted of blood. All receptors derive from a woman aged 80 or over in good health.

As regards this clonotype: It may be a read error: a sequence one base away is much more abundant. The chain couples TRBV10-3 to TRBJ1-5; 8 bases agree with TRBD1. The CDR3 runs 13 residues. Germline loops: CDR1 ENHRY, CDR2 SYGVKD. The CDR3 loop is CAIKDRGNQPRHF. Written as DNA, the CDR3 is TGTGCCATCAAAGACAGGGGCAATCAGCCCCGGCATTTT.

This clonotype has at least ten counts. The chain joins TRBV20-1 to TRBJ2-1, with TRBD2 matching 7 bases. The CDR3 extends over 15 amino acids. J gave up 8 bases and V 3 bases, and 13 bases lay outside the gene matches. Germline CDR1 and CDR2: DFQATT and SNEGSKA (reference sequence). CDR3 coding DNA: TGCAGTGCTAGTGTCTCTAGCGGAGCCACCGATGAGCAGTTCTTC. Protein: CSASVSSGATDEQFF.

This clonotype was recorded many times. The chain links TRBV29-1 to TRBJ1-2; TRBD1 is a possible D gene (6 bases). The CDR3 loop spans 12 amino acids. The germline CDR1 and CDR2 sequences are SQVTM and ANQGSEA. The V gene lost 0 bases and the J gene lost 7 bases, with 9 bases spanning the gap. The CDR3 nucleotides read TGCAGCGTTGAAGAATCAGGGGCTGGCTACACCTTC. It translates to CSVEESGAGYTF.

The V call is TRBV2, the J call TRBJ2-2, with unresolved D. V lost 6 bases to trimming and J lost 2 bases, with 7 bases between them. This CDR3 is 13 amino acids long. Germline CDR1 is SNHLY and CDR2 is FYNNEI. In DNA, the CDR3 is TGTGCCAGCAGGGCCCTTAACACCGGGGAGCTGTTTTTT. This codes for CASRALNTGELFF.

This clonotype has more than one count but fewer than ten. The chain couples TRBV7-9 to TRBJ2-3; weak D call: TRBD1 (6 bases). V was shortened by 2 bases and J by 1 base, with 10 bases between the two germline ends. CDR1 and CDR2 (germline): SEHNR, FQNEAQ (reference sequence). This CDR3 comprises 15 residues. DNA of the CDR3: TGTGCCAGCAGCTTATCAAGGACAGGCACAGATACGCAGTATTTT. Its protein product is CASSLSRTGTDTQYF.

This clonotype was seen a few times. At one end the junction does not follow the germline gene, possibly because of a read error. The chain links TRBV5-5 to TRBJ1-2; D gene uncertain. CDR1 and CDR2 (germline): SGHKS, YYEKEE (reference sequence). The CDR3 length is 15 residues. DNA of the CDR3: TGTGCCAGCAGCTTGGCCCTTGCGGGAGGCTATGGCCACACCTTC. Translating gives CASSLALAGGYGHTF.

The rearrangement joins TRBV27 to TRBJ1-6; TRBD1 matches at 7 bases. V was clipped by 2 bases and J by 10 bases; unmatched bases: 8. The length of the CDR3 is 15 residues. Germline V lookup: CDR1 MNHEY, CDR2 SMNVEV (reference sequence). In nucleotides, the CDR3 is TGTGCCAGCAGTTTAGATCGACAGGGATTCTCACCCCTCCACTTT. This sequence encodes CASSLDRQGFSPLHF.

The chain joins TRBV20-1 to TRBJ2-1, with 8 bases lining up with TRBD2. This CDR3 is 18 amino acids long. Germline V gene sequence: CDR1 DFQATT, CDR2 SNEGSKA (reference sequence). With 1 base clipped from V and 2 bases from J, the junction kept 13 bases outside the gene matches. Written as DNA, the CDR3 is TGCAGTGCTAGAGGATTGTACTCGGGACTAGAAACCTACAATGAGCAGTTCTTC. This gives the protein CSARGLYSGLETYNEQFF.

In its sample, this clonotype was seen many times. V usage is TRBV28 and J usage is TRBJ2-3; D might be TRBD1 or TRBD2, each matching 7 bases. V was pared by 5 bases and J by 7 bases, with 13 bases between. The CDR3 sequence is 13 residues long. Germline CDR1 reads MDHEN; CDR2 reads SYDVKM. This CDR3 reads CASSRGDSHTQYF. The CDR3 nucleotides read TGTGCCAGCAGTCGGGGGGACAGCCATACGCAGTATTTT.

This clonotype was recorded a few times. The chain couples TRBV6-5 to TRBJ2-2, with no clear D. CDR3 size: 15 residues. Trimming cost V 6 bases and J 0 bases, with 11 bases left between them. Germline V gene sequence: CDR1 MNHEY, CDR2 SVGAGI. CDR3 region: CASSPKNSNTGELFF. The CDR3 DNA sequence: TGTGCCAGCAGCCCAAAGAATTCGAACACCGGGGAGCTGTTTTTT.

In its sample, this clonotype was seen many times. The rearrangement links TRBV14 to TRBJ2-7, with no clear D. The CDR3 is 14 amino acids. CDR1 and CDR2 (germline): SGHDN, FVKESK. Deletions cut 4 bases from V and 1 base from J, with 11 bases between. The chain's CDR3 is CASSPAYGSYEQYF. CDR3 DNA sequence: TGTGCCAGCAGCCCCGCTTACGGGTCCTACGAGCAGTACTTC. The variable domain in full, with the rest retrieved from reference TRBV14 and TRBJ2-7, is EAGVTQFPSHSVIEKGQTVTLRCDPISGHDNLYWYRRVMGKEIKFLLHFVKESKQDESGMPNNRFLAERTGGTYSTLKVQPAELEDSGVYFCASSPAYGSYEQYFGPGTRLTVT.

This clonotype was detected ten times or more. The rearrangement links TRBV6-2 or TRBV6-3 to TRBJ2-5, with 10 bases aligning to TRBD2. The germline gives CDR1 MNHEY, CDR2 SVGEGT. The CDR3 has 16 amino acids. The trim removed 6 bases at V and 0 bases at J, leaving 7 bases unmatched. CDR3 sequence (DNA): TGTGCCAGCAGCGATAGCGGGGGGCAGTACCAAGAGACCCAGTACTTC. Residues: CASSDSGGQYQETQYF.

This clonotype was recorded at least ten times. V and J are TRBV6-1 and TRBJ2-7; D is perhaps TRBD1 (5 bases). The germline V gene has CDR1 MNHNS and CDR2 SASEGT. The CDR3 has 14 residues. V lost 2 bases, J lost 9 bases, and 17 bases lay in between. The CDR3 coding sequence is TGTGCCAGCAGTGAATTGACAGCTACTACGATGCAGTACTTC. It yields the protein CASSELTATTMQYF.

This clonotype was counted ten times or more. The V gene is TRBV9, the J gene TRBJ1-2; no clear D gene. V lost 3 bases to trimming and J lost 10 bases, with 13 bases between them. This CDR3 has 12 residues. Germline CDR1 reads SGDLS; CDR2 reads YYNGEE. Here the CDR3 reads CASSGDWLDYTF. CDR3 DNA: TGTGCCAGCAGCGGCGACTGGTTGGACTACACCTTC.

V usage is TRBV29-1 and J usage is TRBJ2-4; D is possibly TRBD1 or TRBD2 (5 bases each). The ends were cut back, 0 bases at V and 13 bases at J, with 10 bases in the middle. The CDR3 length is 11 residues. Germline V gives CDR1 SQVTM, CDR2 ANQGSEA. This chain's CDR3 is CSVEEPGRQYF. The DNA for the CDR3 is TGCAGCGTTGAAGAACCAGGGAGACAGTACTTC.

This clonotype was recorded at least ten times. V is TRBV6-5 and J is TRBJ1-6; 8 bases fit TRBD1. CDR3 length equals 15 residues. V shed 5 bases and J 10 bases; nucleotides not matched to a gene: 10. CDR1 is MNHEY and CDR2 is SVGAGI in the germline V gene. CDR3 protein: CASSRRTGRESPLHF. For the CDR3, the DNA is TGTGCCAGCAGTCGGAGGACAGGGCGTGAATCACCCCTCCACTTT.

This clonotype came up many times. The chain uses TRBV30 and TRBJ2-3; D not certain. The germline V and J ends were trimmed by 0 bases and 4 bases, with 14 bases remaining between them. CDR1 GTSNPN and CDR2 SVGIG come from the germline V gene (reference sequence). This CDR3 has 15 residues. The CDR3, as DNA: TGTGCCTGGAGTGTAAGGCCAGCAGGTTCAGATACGCAGTATTTT. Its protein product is CAWSVRPAGSDTQYF.

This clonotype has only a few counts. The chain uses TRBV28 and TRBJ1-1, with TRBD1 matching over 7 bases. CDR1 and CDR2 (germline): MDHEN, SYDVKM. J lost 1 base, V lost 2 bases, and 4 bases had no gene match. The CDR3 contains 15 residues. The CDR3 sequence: CASSLRGPANTEAFF. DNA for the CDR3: TGTGCCAGCAGTTTAAGGGGGCCTGCGAACACTGAAGCTTTCTTT.

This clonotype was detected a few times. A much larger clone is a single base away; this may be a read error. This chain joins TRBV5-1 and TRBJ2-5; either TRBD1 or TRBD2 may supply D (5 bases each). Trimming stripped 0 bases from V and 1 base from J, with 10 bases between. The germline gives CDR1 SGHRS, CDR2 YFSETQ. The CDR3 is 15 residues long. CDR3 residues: CASSLEPGSQETQYF. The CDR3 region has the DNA TGCGCCAGCAGCTTGGAACCAGGGAGCCAAGAGACCCAGTACTTC.

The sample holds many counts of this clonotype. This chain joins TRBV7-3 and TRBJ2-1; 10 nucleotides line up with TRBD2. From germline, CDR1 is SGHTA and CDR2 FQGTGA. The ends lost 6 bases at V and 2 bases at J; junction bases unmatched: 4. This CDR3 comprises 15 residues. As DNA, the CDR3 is TGTGCCAGCAGGCCTACTAGCGGGGCCTACAATGAGCAGTTCTTC. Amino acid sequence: CASRPTSGAYNEQFF.

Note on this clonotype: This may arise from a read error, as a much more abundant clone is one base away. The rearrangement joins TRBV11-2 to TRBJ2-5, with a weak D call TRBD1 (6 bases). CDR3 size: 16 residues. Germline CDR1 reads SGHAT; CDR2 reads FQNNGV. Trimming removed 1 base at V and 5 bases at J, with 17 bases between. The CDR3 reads CASSLVVGAPTETQYF. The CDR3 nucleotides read TGTGCCAGCAGCTTAGTAGTGGGGGCGCCAACTGAGACCCAGTACTTC.

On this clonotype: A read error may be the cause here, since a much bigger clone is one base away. In DNA form, the CDR3 reads TGTGCCAGCAGTTACGTCCCGTCCGGCGAGCAGTACTTC. Residues: CASSYVPSGEQYF. V usage is TRBV6-6 and J usage is TRBJ2-7, with D unclear. The CDR3 is 13 residues long. Looked up from germline, CDR1 is MNHNY and CDR2 is SVGAGI (reference sequence). The V and J ends lost 2 bases and 6 bases respectively, with 11 bases between them.

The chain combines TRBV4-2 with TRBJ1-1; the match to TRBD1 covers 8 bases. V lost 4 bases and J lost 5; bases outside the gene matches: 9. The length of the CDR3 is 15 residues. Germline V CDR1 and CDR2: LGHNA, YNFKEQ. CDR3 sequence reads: CASSRTDRGGTEAFF. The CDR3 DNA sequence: TGTGCCAGCAGCCGAACTGACAGGGGCGGGACTGAAGCTTTCTTT.

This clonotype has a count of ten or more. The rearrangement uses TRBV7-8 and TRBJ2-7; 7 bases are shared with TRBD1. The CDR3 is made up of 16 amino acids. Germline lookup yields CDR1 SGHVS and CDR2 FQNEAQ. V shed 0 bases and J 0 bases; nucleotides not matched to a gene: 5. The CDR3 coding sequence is TGTGCCAGCAGCTTAGCCGCGACAGGGTTCTCCTACGAGCAGTACTTC. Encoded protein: CASSLAATGFSYEQYF.

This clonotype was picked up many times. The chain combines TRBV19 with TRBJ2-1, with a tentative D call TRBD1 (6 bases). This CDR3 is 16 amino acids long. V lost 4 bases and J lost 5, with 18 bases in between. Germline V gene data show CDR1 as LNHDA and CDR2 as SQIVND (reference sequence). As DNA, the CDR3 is TGTGCCAGTAGTAGTCAAATGGGACAAACTCACAATGAGCAGTTCTTC. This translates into CASSSQMGQTHNEQFF.

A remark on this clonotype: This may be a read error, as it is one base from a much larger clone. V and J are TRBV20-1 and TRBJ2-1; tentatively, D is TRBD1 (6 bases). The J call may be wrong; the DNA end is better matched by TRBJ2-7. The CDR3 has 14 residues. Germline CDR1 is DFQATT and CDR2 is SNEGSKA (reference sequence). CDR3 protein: CSASLQGTYNEQYF. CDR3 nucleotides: TGCAGTGCTAGTTTACAGGGCACCTACAATGAGCAGTACTTC.